One sample yielded the 13 T cell receptor beta chains listed below, sequenced in a study of cytomegalovirus exposure and HLA in healthy donors (dated by TCRdb to about 2017). Library preparation employed the immunoSEQ multiplex PCR assay. Not all clones reach the TCRdb copy of this immuneACCESS table, which keeps in-frame sequences only. Checked studies attribute under half of the gap to unresolved V genes and leave the rest unexplained. This sample comprises roughly 150,000 clones, approximately 84% of them detected only once. The ten biggest clones cover just under 30% of the sample. The sequenced sample consisted of PBMCs. These receptors all stem from a man aged 25-45 years in good health and CMV-seropositive.

This clone appeared once. The chain is built from TRBV2 and TRBJ2-2; TRBD2 might be the D (6 bases). Germline values: CDR1 SNHLY, CDR2 FYNNEI. The CDR3 has 13 residues. V lost 7 bases, J lost 4 bases, and 10 bases lay in between. The CDR3 loop is CASIAGFTGELFF. The CDR3 nucleotides read TGTGCCAGCATCGCGGGATTCACCGGGGAGCTGTTTTTT.

The chain carries TRBV5-1 and TRBJ2-1; the match to TRBD2 covers 7 bases. Germline loops: CDR1 SGHRS, CDR2 YFSETQ. Trimming cost V 0 bases and J 8 bases; bases outside gene matches: 8. The CDR3 covers 15 residues. The CDR3 loop is CASSLVGGSVYEQFF. The CDR3 bases are TGCGCCAGCAGCTTGGTTGGCGGGAGTGTTTATGAGCAGTTCTTC.

The chain is built from TRBV30 and TRBJ1-1; D unresolved. V was trimmed by 3 bases and J by 4 bases, leaving 15 bases between them. Germline V CDR1 and CDR2: GTSNPN, SVGIG (reference sequence). The CDR3 covers 14 residues. The CDR3 DNA follows: TGTGCCTGGAGGGCCCCCAGTGGGCTCACTGAAGCTTTCTTT. Protein: CAWRAPSGLTEAFF. Based on the CDR3 plus reference TRBV30 and TRBJ1-1, the full variable domain is SQTIHQWPATLVQPVGSPLSLECTVEGTSNPNLYWYRQAAGRGLQLLFYSVGIGQISSEVPQNLSASRPQDRQFILSSKKLLLSDSGFYLCAWRAPSGLTEAFFGQGTRLTVV.

The rearrangement links TRBV28 to TRBJ1-2, with D possibly being TRBD1 (5 bases). This CDR3 is 13 amino acids long. Trimming cost V 6 bases and J 3 bases, with 11 bases left between them. Germline assignment: CDR1 MDHEN and CDR2 SYDVKM. CDR3 loop: CASRSPGYYGYTF. Here the CDR3 DNA reads TGTGCCAGCAGGTCCCCAGGGTACTATGGCTACACCTTC.

This chain connects TRBV6-6 to TRBJ1-1; the D is unclear. This CDR3 is 13 amino acids long. Trimming shortened V by 4 bases and J by 3 bases, and 9 bases separated the two germline ends. CDR1 is MNHNY, CDR2 SVGAGI, per germline (reference sequence). For the CDR3, the DNA is TGTGCCAGCAGTTCTTACCGGGACACTGAAGCTTTCTTT. This gives the protein CASSSYRDTEAFF.

The J gene is TRBJ1-1, the V gene TRBV10-3; D may be TRBD1 (6 bases). V was trimmed by 3 bases and J by 4 bases, leaving 12 bases between them. Germline V gives CDR1 ENHRY, CDR2 SYGVKD. This CDR3 is 14 amino acids long. CDR3 residues: CAISDYSGATEAFF. The DNA for the CDR3 is TGTGCCATCAGTGACTACTCAGGGGCCACTGAAGCTTTCTTT.

V usage is TRBV27 and J usage is TRBJ1-5; 10 bases map to TRBD1. In germline, CDR1 is MNHEY, CDR2 SMNVEV (reference sequence). The CDR3 consists of 14 residues. J was trimmed by 7 bases and V by 6 bases; bases with no gene match: 6. The DNA for the CDR3 is TGTGCCAGCAGCGACAGGGGGCGAGGACAGCCCCAGCATTTT. This gives the protein CASSDRGRGQPQHF.

The gene calls are TRBV11-2 and TRBJ1-1; TRBD1 might be the D (5 bases). The CDR3 extends over 15 amino acids. The V and J ends lost 3 bases and 1 base respectively, with 12 bases between them. Germline CDR1 is SGHAT and CDR2 is FQNNGV. CDR3 DNA: TGTGCCAGCAGCTTGGGTTGGCAGGGGAACACTGAAGCTTTCTTT. Its translation is CASSLGWQGNTEAFF.

The chain employs TRBV4-1 and TRBJ2-7; 7 nucleotides line up with TRBD2. Germline loops: CDR1 MGHRA, CDR2 YSYEKL. The CDR3 contains 15 residues. V lost 2 bases and J lost 4; bases outside the gene matches: 8. CDR3 sequence reads: CASSQLPGGTYEQYF. CDR3 DNA sequence: TGCGCCAGCAGCCAACTCCCCGGGGGGACGTACGAGCAGTACTTC.

The chain employs TRBV30 and TRBJ2-7, with 11 bases matching TRBD2. The CDR3 totals 17 residues. Germline V gives CDR1 GTSNPN, CDR2 SVGIG (reference sequence). The V and J ends lost 1 base and 4 bases, in that order; junction bases with no gene match: 12. The CDR3 nucleotides read TGTGCCTGGAGTGCGGGACTAGCGGACCTAGTTAAGTACGAGCAGTACTTC. It codes for CAWSAGLADLVKYEQYF.

The chain combines TRBV7-9 with TRBJ2-1; 13 bases fit TRBD2. The CDR3 totals 16 residues. J lost 4 bases, V lost 5 bases, and 5 bases had no gene match. Per germline, CDR1 SEHNR and CDR2 FQNEAQ (reference sequence). CDR3 region: CASSPGLAGLYNEQFF. The CDR3 DNA sequence: TGTGCCAGCAGCCCGGGACTAGCGGGATTATACAATGAGCAGTTCTTC.

To note about this clone: Other DNA sequences of this sample code for an identical CDR3. The chain recombines TRBV9 with TRBJ2-7, with D possibly TRBD2 on 7 matching bases. Germline CDR1 SGDLS, CDR2 YYNGEE. The CDR3 runs to 14 residues. With 3 bases removed from V and 2 bases from J, the gap between germline ends came to 12 bases. DNA of the CDR3: TGTGCCAGCAGCGCAAGGGGGGGGGCCTACGAGCAGTACTTC. Protein: CASSARGGAYEQYF.

The chain combines TRBV2 with TRBJ2-5; tentatively, D is TRBD1 (6 bases). Deletions cut 6 bases from V and 4 bases from J, with 9 bases between. The CDR3 contains 12 residues. CDR1 and CDR2 (germline): SNHLY, FYNNEI. CDR3 in DNA: TGTGCCAGCAGATACAGGGTAGAGACCCAGTACTTC. Its translation: CASRYRVETQYF. Supplemented by reference TRBV2 and TRBJ2-5, the full variable domain reads EPEVTQTPSHQVTQMGQEVILRCVPISNHLYFYWYRQILGQKVEFLVSFYNNEISEKSEIFDDQFSVERPDGSNFTLKIRSTKLEDSAMYFCASRYRVETQYFGPGTRLLVL.